This entry describes one TCR beta chain. Its cognate antigen is unknown. These data belong to a study of T cells in Graves' hyperthyroidism and ophthalmopathy. TCR beta CDR3 regions were amplified from RNA transcripts. Carried out on the TCR CDR3, a first-round RT-PCR used the HTBI primer set. TCRdb reprocessed the multiplex PCR reads via MiXCR and lists one record per CDR3 protein. The sample includes hundreds of thousands of distinct CDR3 sequences, 14% of them seen just once. Investigators excluded patients with uncontrolled infection, other autoimmune disease, pregnancy or lactation. PBMCs came from 8.5 to 10 ml fresh peripheral blood. General study findings and limits: Ophthalmopathy was predicted by the model a median of around 5.9 months ahead of onset.

Germline CDR1 and CDR2: MNHEY and SVGEGT. The V and J ends lost 0 bases and 0 bases respectively, with 9 bases between them. This CDR3 has 16 residues. This receptor was taken from a woman between 45 and 65 years old with Graves' ophthalmopathy. The sequenced sample consisted of blood. This chain joins TRBV6-2 or TRBV6-3 and TRBJ2-1; D possibly corresponds to TRBD2 (6 bases). The CDR3 nucleotides are TGTGCCAGCAGTTACTCCTTGGGGGGCTCCTACAATGAGCAGTTCTTC. It yields the protein CASSYSLGGSYNEQFF.